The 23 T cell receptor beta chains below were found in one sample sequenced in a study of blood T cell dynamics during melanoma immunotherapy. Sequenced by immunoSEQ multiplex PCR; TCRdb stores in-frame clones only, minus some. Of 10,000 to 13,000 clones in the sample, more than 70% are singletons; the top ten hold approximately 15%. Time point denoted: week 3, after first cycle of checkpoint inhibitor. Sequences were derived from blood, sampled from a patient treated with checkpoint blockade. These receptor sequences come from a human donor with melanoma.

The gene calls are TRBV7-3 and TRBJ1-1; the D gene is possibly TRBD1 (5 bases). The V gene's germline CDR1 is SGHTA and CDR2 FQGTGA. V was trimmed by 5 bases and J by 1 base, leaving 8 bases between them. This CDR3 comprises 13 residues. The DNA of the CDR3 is TGTGCCAGCAGCCAAGACAGGAACACTGAAGCTTTCTTT. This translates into CASSQDRNTEAFF.

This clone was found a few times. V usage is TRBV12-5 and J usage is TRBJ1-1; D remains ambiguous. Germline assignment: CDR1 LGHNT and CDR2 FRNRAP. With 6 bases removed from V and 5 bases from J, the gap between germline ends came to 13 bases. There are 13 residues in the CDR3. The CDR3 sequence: CASGFDAGTEAFF. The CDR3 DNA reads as TGTGCTAGTGGATTTGACGCCGGGACTGAAGCTTTCTTT.

The CDR3 loop is CASSLGEQTQYF. The CDR3 nucleotides read TGTGCCAGCAGCTTAGGGGAACAGACCCAGTACTTC. The gene calls are TRBV7-2 and TRBJ2-5; D not resolved. The CDR3 runs 12 residues. Germline assignment: CDR1 SGHTA and CDR2 FQGNSA. V was pared by 1 base and J by 6 bases, with 6 bases between.

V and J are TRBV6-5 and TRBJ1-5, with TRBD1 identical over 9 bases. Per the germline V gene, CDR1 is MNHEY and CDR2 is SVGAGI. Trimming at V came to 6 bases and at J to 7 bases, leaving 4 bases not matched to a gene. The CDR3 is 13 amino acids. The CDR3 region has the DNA TGTGCCAGCAGCTCGGACAGGGGACAGCCCCAGCATTTT. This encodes CASSSDRGQPQHF.

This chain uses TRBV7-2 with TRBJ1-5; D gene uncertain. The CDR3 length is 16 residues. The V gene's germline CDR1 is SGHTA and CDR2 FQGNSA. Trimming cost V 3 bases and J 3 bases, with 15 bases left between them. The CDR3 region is CASSLGPGPFNQPQHF. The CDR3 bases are TGTGCCAGCAGCTTGGGCCCAGGCCCCTTCAATCAGCCCCAGCATTTT. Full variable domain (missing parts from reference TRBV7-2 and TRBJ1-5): GAGVSQSPSNKVTEKGKDVELRCDPISGHTALYWYRQSLGQGLEFLIYFQGNSAPDKSGLPSDRFSAERTGGSVSTLTIQRTQQEDSAVYLCASSLGPGPFNQPQHFGDGTRLSIL.

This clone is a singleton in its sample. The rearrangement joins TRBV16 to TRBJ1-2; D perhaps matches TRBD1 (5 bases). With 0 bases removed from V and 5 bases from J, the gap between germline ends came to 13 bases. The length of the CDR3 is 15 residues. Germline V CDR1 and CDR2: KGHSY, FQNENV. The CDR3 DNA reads TGTGCCAGCAGCCAATCGACGGCAGGGAGTTATGGCTACACCTTC. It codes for CASSQSTAGSYGYTF.

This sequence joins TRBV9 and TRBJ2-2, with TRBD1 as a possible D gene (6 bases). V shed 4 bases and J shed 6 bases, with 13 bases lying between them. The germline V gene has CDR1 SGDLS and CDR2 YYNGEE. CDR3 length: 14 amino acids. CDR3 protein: CASSLQGGAGELFF. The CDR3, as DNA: TGTGCCAGCAGCCTCCAAGGGGGAGCCGGGGAGCTGTTTTTT.

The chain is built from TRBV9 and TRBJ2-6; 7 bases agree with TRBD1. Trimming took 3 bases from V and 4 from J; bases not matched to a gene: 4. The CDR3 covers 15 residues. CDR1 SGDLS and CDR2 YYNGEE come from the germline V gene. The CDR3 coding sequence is TGTGCCAGCAGCGCAACAGGGGACGGGGCCAACGTCCTGACTTTC. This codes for CASSATGDGANVLTF.

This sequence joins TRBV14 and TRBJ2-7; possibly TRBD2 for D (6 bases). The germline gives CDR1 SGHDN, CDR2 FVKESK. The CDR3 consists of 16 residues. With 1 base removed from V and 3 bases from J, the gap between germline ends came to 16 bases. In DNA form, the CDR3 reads TGTGCCAGCAGCCAAGGGTACGGGGGTGGCTTCTACGAGCAGTACTTC. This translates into CASSQGYGGGFYEQYF. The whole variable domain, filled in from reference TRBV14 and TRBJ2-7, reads EAGVTQFPSHSVIEKGQTVTLRCDPISGHDNLYWYRRVMGKEIKFLLHFVKESKQDESGMPNNRFLAERTGGTYSTLKVQPAELEDSGVYFCASSQGYGGGFYEQYFGPGTRLTVT.

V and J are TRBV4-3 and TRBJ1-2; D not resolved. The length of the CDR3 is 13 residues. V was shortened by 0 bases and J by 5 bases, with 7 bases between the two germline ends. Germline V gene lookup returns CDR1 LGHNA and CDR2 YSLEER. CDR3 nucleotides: TGCGCCAGCAGCCAAGAGAAGGGATATGGCTACACCTTC. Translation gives CASSQEKGYGYTF.

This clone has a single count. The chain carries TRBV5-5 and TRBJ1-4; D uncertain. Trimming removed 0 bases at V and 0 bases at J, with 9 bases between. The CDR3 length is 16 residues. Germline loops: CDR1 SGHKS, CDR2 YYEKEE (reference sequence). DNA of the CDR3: TGTGCCAGCAGCTTGGGGCCAGCTGCAACTAATGAAAAACTGTTTTTT. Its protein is CASSLGPAATNEKLFF.

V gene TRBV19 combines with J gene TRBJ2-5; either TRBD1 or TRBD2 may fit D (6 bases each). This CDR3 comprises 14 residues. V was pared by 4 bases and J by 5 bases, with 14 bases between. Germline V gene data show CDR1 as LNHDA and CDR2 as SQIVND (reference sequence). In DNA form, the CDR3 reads TGTGCCAGTAGTACAAGAGGGGGGTGGGAGACCCAGTACTTC. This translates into CASSTRGGWETQYF.

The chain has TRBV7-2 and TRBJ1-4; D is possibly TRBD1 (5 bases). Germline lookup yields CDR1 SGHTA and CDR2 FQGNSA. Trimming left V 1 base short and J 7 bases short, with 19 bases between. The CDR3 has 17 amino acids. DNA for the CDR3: TGTGCCAGCAGCTTAGTGGCGCTATCGCCGGGGACTGAAAAACTGTTTTTT. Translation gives CASSLVALSPGTEKLFF.

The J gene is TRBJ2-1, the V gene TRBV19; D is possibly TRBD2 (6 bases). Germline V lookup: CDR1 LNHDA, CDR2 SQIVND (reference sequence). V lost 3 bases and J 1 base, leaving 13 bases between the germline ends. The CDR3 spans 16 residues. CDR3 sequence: CASSIGGVLSYNEQFF. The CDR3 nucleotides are TGTGCCAGTAGTATTGGAGGGGTCCTTTCCTACAATGAGCAGTTCTTC. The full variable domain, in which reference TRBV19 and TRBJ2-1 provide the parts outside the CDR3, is DGGITQSPKYLFRKEGQNVTLSCEQNLNHDAMYWYRQDPGQGLRLIYYSQIVNDFQKGDIAEGYSVSREKKESFPLTVTSAQKNPTAFYLCASSIGGVLSYNEQFFGPGTRLTVL.

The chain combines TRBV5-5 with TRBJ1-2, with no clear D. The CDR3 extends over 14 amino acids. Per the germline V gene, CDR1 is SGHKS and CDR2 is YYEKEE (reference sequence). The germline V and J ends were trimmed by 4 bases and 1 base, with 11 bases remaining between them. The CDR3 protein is CASSIDNFNYGYTF. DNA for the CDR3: TGTGCCAGCAGCATCGACAACTTTAACTATGGCTACACCTTC.

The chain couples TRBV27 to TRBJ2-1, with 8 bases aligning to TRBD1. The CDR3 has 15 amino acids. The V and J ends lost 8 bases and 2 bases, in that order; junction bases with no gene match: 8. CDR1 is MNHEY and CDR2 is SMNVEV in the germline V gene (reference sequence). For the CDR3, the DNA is TGTGCCAGCCGTCCCAGACAGGGGACCTACAATGAGCAGTTCTTC. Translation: CASRPRQGTYNEQFF.

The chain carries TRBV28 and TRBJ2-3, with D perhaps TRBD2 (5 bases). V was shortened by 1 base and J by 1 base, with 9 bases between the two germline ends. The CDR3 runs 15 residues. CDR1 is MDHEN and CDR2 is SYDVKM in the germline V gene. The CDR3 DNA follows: TGTGCCAGCAGTTTATCCCAGAGGGGCACAGATACGCAGTATTTT. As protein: CASSLSQRGTDTQYF. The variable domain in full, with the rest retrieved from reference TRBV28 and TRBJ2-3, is DVKVTQSSRYLVKRTGEKVFLECVQDMDHENMFWYRQDPGLGLRLIYFSYDVKMKEKGDIPEGYSVSREKKERFSLILESASTNQTSMYLCASSLSQRGTDTQYFGPGTRLTVL.

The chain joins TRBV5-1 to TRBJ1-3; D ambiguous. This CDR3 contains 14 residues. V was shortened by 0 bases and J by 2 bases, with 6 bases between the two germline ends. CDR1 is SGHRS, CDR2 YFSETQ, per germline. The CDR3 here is CASSLGHAGNTIYF. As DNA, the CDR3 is TGCGCCAGCAGCTTGGGACATGCTGGAAACACCATATATTTT. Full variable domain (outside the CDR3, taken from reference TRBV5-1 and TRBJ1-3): KAGVTQTPRYLIKTRGQQVTLSCSPISGHRSVSWYQQTPGQGLQFLFEYFSETQRNKGNFPGRFSGRQFSNSRSEMNVSTLELGDSALYLCASSLGHAGNTIYFGEGSWLTVV.

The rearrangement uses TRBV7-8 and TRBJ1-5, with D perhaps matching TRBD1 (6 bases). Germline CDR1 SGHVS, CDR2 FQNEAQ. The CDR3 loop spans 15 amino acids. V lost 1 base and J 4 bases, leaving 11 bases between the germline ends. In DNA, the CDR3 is TGTGCCAGCAGCTTAGAGGCAGGGACAAATCAGCCCCAGCATTTT. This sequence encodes CASSLEAGTNQPQHF.

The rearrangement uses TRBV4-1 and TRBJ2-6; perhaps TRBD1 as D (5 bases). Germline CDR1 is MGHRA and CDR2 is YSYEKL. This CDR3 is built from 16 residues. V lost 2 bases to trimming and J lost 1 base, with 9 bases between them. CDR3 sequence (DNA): TGCGCCAGCAGCCAAAACCAGGGTTCTGGGGCCAACGTCCTGACTTTC. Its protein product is CASSQNQGSGANVLTF.

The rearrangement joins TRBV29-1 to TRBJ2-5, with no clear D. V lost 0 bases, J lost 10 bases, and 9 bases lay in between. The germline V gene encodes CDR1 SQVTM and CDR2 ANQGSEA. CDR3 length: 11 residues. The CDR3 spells CSVEDKRVQYF. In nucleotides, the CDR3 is TGCAGCGTTGAAGATAAGCGTGTCCAGTACTTC.

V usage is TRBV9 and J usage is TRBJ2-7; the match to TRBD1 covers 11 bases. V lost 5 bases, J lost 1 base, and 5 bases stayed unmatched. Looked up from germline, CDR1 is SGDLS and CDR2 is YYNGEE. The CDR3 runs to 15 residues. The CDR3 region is CASSSGQGASYEQYF. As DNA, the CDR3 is TGTGCCAGCAGTTCCGGACAGGGGGCGTCCTACGAGCAGTACTTC.

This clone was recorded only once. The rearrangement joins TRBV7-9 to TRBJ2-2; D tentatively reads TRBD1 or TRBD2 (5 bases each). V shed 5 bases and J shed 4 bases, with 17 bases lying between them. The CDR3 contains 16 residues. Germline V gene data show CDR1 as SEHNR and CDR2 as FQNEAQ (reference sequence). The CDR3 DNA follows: TGTGCCAGCAGCCCCTCCCCCGGGGCCTCCACCGGGGAGCTGTTTTTT. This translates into CASSPSPGASTGELFF. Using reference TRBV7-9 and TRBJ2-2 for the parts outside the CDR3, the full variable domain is DTGVSQNPRHKITKRGQNVTFRCDPISEHNRLYWYRQTLGQGPEFLTYFQNEAQLEKSRLLSDRFSAERPKGSFSTLEIQRTEQGDSAMYLCASSPSPGASTGELFFGEGSRLTVL.